This T cell receptor (beta chain) originates from a study of T-cell reconstitution after alpha-beta-depleted transplantation in children. Points from the study as a whole: It was reported that alpha-beta T cells came from several hundred expanded graft clones (about two months after transplant).

The sample holds many counts of this clonotype. Its antigen is currently unknown. It was with unique molecular identifiers that the TCRbeta library was prepared. TCRdb analysed the PCR reads with MiXCR anew, one entry per CDR3 protein. The sample lists tens of thousands of distinct CDR3 sequences, under 6.5% occurring once. CDR1 and CDR2 from the germline V gene are SEHNR and FQNEAQ (reference sequence). V gave up 5 bases and J gave up 2 bases; unmatched junction bases: 5. The CDR3 length is 15 residues. The chain employs TRBV7-9 and TRBJ2-1; 8 positions agree with TRBD2. The sample in question was PBMCs, mostly from graft donor cells, obtained 60 days after TCRalphabeta/CD19-depleted stem cell transplant. This sequence was found in a female patient aged 2 to 10 who had a stem cell transplant for aplastic anemia, so the T cells may come from the graft donor. As DNA, the CDR3 is TGTGCCAGCAGCCTTACTAGCGGCGCCTACAATGAGCAGTTCTTC. Protein sequence: CASSLTSGAYNEQFF.